This TCR beta chain was captured in a study of blood T cell repertoires in COVID-19. V was clipped by 1 base and J by 6 bases; unmatched bases: 5. This CDR3 contains 16 residues. Looked up from germline, CDR1 is LNHDA and CDR2 is SQIVND (reference sequence). Profiling relied on immunoSEQ multiplex PCR, and the TCRdb table lists in-frame clones only, not all of them. The data contain 95,000 to 150,000 clones, just over 85% of them singletons. The sequencing sample was made of peripheral blood. This TCR was sampled from a man aged 35 to 55 with acute or convalescent COVID-19. The rearrangement joins TRBV19 to TRBJ1-5, with 11 bases that match TRBD1. CDR3 coding DNA: TGTGCCAGTAGTATAGTCCGGACAGGGGGCCGTCAGCCCCAGCATTTT. It yields the protein CASSIVRTGGRQPQHF.